This T cell receptor (beta chain) was found in a study of cytomegalovirus exposure and HLA in healthy donors. Study-wide points: The authors later linked a missense DCLRE1C variant to TCR beta V- and J-gene trimming.

Worth noting for this clone: Its antigen is as yet unknown.

This CDR3 contains 19 residues. The J segment lost 2 bases and the V segment lost 2 bases, leaving 9 bases of the junction unmatched. The germline gives CDR1 MDHEN, CDR2 SYDVKM. The PCR contained 60 Vbeta and 13 Jbeta primers. Profiling relied on immunoSEQ multiplex PCR, and the TCRdb table lists in-frame clones only, not all of them. The sample yields 130,000 or so clones, approximately 80% seen once. This receptor was identified in a middle-aged man in good health and CMV-seronegative. Sequencing used PBMCs. The chain employs TRBV28 and TRBJ2-6; 10 bases map to TRBD1. The CDR3 region is CASSLGIVTGGAGANVLTF. In DNA form, the CDR3 reads TGTGCCAGCAGTTTAGGGATAGTGACAGGGGGCGCTGGGGCCAACGTCCTGACTTTC.